This T cell receptor beta chain was obtained from a study of shared clonotypes between healthy human individuals. The study, taken as a whole, reports: What naive subsets generally showed was a larger estimated richness than memory subsets showed. The donor pool, a small one, limited the genetic and exposure-history diversity represented.

The CDR3 length is 17 residues. The germline V gene encodes CDR1 SGHKS and CDR2 YYEKEE (reference sequence). With 3 bases clipped from V and 3 bases from J, the junction kept 9 bases outside the gene matches. In regard to this clone: Antigen: not known.

Each cell subset's genomic DNA was divided evenly among several immunoSEQ plates. The table came from immunoSEQ multiplex PCR; TCRdb's copy has only in-frame clones and leaves some out. The sample consists of about 120,000 clones, more than 65% of them appearing once. Adults of Caucasian background living in Nashville, Tennessee made up all donors. Source material: memory CD8+ T cells sorted from blood. Subset specified: CD45RO+ cells pooled with CCR7-negative TemRA cells. This chain links TRBV5-5 with TRBJ2-7, with 13 bases matching TRBD2. The receptor was isolated from a woman aged 25 to 39 in good health. The CDR3 loop reads CASSSRLAGGIYYEQYF. In DNA form, the CDR3 reads TGTGCCAGCAGCTCCAGACTAGCGGGAGGTATATACTACGAGCAGTACTTC.